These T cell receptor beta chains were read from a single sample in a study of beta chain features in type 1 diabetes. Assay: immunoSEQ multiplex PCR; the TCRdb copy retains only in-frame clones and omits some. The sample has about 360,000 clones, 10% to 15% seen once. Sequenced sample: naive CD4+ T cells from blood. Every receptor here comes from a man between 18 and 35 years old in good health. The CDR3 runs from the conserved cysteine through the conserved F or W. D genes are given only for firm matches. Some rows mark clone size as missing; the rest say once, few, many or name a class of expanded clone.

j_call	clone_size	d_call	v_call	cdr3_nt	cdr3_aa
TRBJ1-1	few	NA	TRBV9	TGTGCCAGCAGCGTAGACAGCCAGAACACTGAAGCTTTCTTT	CASSVDSQNTEAFF
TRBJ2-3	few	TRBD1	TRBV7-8	TGTGCCAGCAGCGCATCGGGACAGGGGAGCACAGATACGCAGTATTTT	CASSASGQGSTDTQYF
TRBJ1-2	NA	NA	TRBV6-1	TGTGCCAGCAACATCCCCTCTAACTATGGCTACACCTTC	CASNIPSNYGYTF
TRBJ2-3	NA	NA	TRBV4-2	TGTGCCAGCAGCCCCCGGGACTGGGACACAGATACGCAGTATTTT	CASSPRDWDTDTQYF
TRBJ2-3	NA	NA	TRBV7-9	TGTGCCAGCAGCTTTCGTGGCGGATATGGCACAGATACGCAGTATTTT	CASSFRGGYGTDTQYF
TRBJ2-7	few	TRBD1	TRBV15	TGTGCCACCAGCAGAGTGGAGGCAGGGGGCTACGAGCAGTACTTC	CATSRVEAGGYEQYF
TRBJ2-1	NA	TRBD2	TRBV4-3	TGCGCCAGCAGCCAAGGGGGACTAGCAACGAATGAGCAGTTCTTC	CASSQGGLATNEQFF
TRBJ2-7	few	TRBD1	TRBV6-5	TGTGCCAGCAGTTACTCCTACGGGACAGACCGCAGCGAGCAGTACTTC	CASSYSYGTDRSEQYF
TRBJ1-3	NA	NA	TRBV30	TGTGCCTGGAGTGTAGCCGGAAACACCATATATTTT	CAWSVAGNTIYF
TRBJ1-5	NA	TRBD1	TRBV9	TGTGCCAGCAGCGCAGGGACAGATAGCAATCAGCCCCAGCATTTT	CASSAGTDSNQPQHF
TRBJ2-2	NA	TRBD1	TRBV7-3	TGTGCCAGCAGCACCGACAGGGTCAACGGGGAGCTGTTTTTT	CASSTDRVNGELFF
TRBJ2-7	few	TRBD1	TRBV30	TGTGCCTGGAGTCTTGTAGACAGGGGAAGCTACGAGCAGTACTTC	CAWSLVDRGSYEQYF
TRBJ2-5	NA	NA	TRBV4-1	TGCGCCAGCAGCCAAGCTAGTAGGGGGTCCCGGGTCCAGGAGACCCAGTACTTC	CASSQASRGSRVQETQYF
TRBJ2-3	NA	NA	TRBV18	TGTGCCAGCTCACCTACTGTCCTTGGAGGAGATACGCAGTATTTT	CASSPTVLGGDTQYF
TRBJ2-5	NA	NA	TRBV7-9	TGTGCCAGCCACCGAGCGCAAGAGACCCAGTACTTC	CASHRAQETQYF
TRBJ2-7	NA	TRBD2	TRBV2	TGTGCCAGCAAGCTAGCGGGGATCTACGAGCAGTACTTC	CASKLAGIYEQYF
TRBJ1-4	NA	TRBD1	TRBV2	TGTGCCAGCAGCCGATTGGGACAGGCTCTTGACGAAAAACTGTTTTTT	CASSRLGQALDEKLFF
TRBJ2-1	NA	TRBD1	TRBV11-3	TGTGCCAGCAGCTGGGACAGCGGTGATGATCTCTTC	CASSWDSGDDLF
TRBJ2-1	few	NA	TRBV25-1	TGTGCCAGCAGTGAATATGGGGGGGCCTCTTTCGATGAGCAGTTCTTC	CASSEYGGASFDEQFF
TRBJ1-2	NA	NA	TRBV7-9	TGTGCCAGCAGCTTCGAGTTCCGGACAGATGGCTACACCTTC	CASSFEFRTDGYTF
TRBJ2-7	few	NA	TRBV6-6	TGTGCCAGCAGTTATAGGGGAAATCCTACCTACGAGCAGTACTTC	CASSYRGNPTYEQYF
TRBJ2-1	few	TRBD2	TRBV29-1	TGCAGCGTTGAAGGCGGGACTAGCGCTGACAATGAGCAGTTCTTC	CSVEGGTSADNEQFF
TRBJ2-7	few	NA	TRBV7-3	TGTGCCAGCAGCCAATCCGGGTCATCTATCGGGGAGCAGTACTTC	CASSQSGSSIGEQYF
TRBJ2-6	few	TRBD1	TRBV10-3	TGTGCCATCAGTGGACAGGGGAGCTCTGGGGCCAACGTCCTGACTTTC	CAISGQGSSGANVLTF
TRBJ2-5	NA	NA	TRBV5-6	TGTGCCAGCAGCCCAGCGATAGGAGAGACCCAGTACTTC	CASSPAIGETQYF
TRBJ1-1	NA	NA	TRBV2	TGTGCCAACAGCCTCCGGGGGAACACTGAAGCTTTCTTT	CANSLRGNTEAFF
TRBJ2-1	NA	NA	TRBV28	TGTGCCAGCAGACCGGGCGGTGTCAGGGGGGCCAATGAGCAGTTCTTC	CASRPGGVRGANEQFF
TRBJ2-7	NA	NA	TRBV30	TGTGCCTCCAAGGGGGCCTACGAGCAGTACTTC	CASKGAYEQYF
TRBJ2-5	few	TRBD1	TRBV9	TGTGCCAGCAGCGTAGGTATTGGGACAGAAATTCAAGAGACCCAGTACTTC	CASSVGIGTEIQETQYF
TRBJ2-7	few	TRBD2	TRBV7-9	TGTGCCAGCAGCTTACTAGCGGGAGTTCAAGAAAAGCAGTACTTC	CASSLLAGVQEKQYF
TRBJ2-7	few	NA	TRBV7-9	TGTGCCAGCAGAGCAGGGCCGGAATCCTACGAGCAGTACTTC	CASRAGPESYEQYF
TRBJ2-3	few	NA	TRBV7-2	TGTGCCAGCAGCTCCGTAGGGGGGGTAGGAGATACGCAGTATTTT	CASSSVGGVGDTQYF
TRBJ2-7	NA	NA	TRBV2	TGTGCCAGCAGTCGCAGCGGTAACTCCTACGAGCAGTACTTC	CASSRSGNSYEQYF
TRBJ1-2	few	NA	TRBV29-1	TGCAGCGTGACGGAGGGGCGGCCTAACTATGGCTACACCTTC	CSVTEGRPNYGYTF
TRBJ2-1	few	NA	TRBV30	TGTGCCTGGAGTGGGGGAGGCCCGGTGGGTGAGCAGTTCTTC	CAWSGGGPVGEQFF
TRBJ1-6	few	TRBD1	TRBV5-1	TGCGCCAGCAGCTTGGAGGGGACAGGGCGAAATTCACCCCTCCACTTT	CASSLEGTGRNSPLHF
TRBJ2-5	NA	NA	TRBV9	TGTGCCAGCAGCGTAAGATCTAGTGACCAAGAGACCCAGTACTTC	CASSVRSSDQETQYF
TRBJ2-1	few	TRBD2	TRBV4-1	TGCGCCAGCAGCCAAGGACTAGCGGGGGGGCAATTCCCCTACAATGAGCAGTTCTTC	CASSQGLAGGQFPYNEQFF
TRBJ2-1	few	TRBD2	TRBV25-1	TGTGCCAGCAGTGAACTAGCGGCACGCTCCTACAATGAGCAGTTCTTC	CASSELAARSYNEQFF
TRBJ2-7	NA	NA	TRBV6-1	TGTGCCAGCAGTAACACAGAGGGAGGACACGAGCAGTACTTC	CASSNTEGGHEQYF
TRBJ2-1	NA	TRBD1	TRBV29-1	TGCAGCGGGGCCCCGGGACAGCACTACAATGAGCAGTTCTTC	CSGAPGQHYNEQFF
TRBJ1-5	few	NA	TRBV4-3	TGCGCCAGCAGCCAAGATTGGAGAGGATTTAGCAATCAGCCCCAGCATTTT	CASSQDWRGFSNQPQHF